Listed below are T cell receptor beta chains from one sample, sequenced in a study of T cell repertoires in cytomegalovirus infection. TCRdb ran MiXCR on the reads and lists one entry per CDR3 protein. The profile shows over 150,000 distinct CDR3 sequences, about a sixth of them singletons. What was sequenced was CD8+ T cells from PBMCs. These receptors were obtained from a human donor in good health (CMV status not recorded). Some clones in this sample may be carry-over from other donors' samples. The CDR3 runs from the conserved cysteine through the conserved F or W. The order of the fields is V gene, CDR3 protein.

>TRBV7-9
CASLTGMYQETQYF
>TRBV28
CASSPPDRRYSYEQYF
>TRBV29-1
CSVLGTSYNEQFF
>TRBV7-9
CASSLPGQGSFF
>TRBV12-3/TRBV12-4
CASTTGQVTNEQFF
>TRBV29-1
CSVEPGSYLEAFF
>TRBV30
CAWTENTGELFF
>TRBV6-2/TRBV6-3
CASTKKATGNAAKNIQYF
>TRBV7-2
CASRLTSGGTYEQYF
>TRBV12-3/TRBV12-4
CASSALPGTGTPYEQYF
>TRBV7-2
CASSSQGFEQYF
>TRBV20-1
CSARDATGVSYNSPLHF
>TRBV14
CASSQTGTDTQYF
>TRBV7-8
CASSLELRGGSNEQFF
>TRBV27
CASSLSGQREQYF
>TRBV30
CAWTRGGSYNEQFF
>TRBV12-3/TRBV12-4
CASSPPWTAYNEQFF
>TRBV7-8
CASSLAGWYNIPPYEQYF
>TRBV11-2
CASSSGTVYDEQFF
>TRBV6-2/TRBV6-3
CASSKGETQYF
>TRBV4-1
CASSQKVAPDRGRRTEAFF
>TRBV4-3
CASSPDFSLGNTGELFF
>TRBV7-6
CASSSSGASGDTEAFF
>TRBV6-8
CASSVPTGELFF
>TRBV20-1
CSARDLYSQNTEAFF
>TRBV12-3/TRBV12-4
CASSPRGESTEAFF
>TRBV7-9
CAILAGGPIYNEQFF
>TRBV28
CASSFQGSNQPQHF
>TRBV7-9
CASSLVGGDRGYPEAFF
>TRBV7-9
CASSSRDGNTGELFF
>TRBV20-1
CSARDLGQGPGELFF
>TRBV12-3/TRBV12-4
CASSSSISEAFF
>TRBV7-2
CASSVNRGRAEKLFF
>TRBV25-1
CASRDRGFYEQYF
>TRBV6-5
CARSPGLLSGANVLTF
>TRBV5-1
CASSLEREQYF
>TRBV6-2/TRBV6-3
CASSYGWTGGYEQYF
>TRBV14
CASSHRELNTEAFF
>TRBV28
CASSFRPDNEQFF
>TRBV7-9
CASSLEEGGKPQHF
>TRBV7-9
CASSSRQGIDGNTIYF
>TRBV7-6
CASSFKLRDRSMMNTEAFF
>TRBV20-1
CSASHRDRSSYEQYF
>TRBV6-5
CASSYSRTGTVNEQYF
>TRBV6-2/TRBV6-3
CASSVLQTSYEQYF
>TRBV7-9
CASTVGQGSYNEQFF
>TRBV7-2
CASSSGLAGYEQYF
>TRBV7-9
CASSLIRDLNTEAFF
>TRBV2
CASQIGPLATNEKLFF
>TRBV19
CASNTDIYQETQYF
>TRBV7-8
CASSSLAYNEQFF
>TRBV11-2
CASSLQPGLVFEQYF
>TRBV10-1
CASSGGDPYEQYF
>TRBV7-2
CASSTLAGGRRETQYF
>TRBV2
CASSDSLRGDPYEQYF